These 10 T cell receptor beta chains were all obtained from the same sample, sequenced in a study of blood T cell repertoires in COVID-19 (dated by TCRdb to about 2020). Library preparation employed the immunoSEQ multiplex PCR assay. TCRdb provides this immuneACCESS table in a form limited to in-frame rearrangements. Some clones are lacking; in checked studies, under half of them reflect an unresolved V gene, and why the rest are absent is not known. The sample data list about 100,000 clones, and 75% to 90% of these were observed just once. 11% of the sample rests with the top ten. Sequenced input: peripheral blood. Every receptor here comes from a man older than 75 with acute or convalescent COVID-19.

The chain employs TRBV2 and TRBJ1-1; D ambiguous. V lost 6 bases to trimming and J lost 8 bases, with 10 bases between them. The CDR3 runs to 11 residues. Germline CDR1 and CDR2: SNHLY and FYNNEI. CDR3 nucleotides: TGTGCCAGCAGCTTAGTCAGGGAAGCTTTCTTT. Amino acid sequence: CASSLVREAFF.

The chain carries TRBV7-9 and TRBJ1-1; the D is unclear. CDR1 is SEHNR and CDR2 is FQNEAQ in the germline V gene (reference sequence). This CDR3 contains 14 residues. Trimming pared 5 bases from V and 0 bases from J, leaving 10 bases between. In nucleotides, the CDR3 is TGTGCCAGCAGCGCTCAGGCCTTGAACACTGAAGCTTTCTTT. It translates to CASSAQALNTEAFF. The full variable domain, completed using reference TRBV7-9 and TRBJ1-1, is DTGVSQNPRHKITKRGQNVTFRCDPISEHNRLYWYRQTLGQGPEFLTYFQNEAQLEKSRLLSDRFSAERPKGSFSTLEIQRTEQGDSAMYLCASSAQALNTEAFFGQGTRLTVV.

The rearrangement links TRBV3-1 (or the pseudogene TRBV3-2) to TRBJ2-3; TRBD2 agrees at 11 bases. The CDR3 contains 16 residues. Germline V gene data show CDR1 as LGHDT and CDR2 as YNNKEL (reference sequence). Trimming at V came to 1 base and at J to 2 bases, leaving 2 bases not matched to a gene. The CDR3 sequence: CASSQGTSGYTDTQYF. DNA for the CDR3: TGTGCCAGCAGCCAAGGGACTAGCGGGTACACAGATACGCAGTATTTT.

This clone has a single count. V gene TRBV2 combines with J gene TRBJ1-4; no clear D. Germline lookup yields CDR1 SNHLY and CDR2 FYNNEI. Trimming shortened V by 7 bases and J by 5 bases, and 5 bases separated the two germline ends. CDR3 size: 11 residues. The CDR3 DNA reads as TGTGCCAGCATCGCGAATGAAAAACTGTTTTTT. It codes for CASIANEKLFF.

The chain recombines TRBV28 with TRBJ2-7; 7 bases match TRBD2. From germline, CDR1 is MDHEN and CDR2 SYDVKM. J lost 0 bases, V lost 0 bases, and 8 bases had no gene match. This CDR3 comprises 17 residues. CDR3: CASSLWPRERDSYEQYF. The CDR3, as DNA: TGTGCCAGCAGTTTATGGCCCCGGGAGCGGGACTCCTACGAGCAGTACTTC.

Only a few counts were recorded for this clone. The CDR3 bases are TGTGCCAGCAGTCCCGGACAGGACAATCAGCCCCAGCATTTT. Amino acid sequence: CASSPGQDNQPQHF. The V gene is TRBV2, the J gene TRBJ1-5; 7 positions agree with TRBD1. CDR1 is SNHLY, CDR2 FYNNEI, per germline. CDR3 length: 14 amino acids. V trimming: 5 bases; J trimming: 3 bases; junction bases outside the gene matches: 4.

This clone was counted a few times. CDR3 amino acids: CASSEAQVGQPQHF. The CDR3 DNA reads as TGTGCCAGCAGTGAAGCGCAGGTTGGACAGCCCCAGCATTTT. The J gene is TRBJ1-5, the V gene TRBV6-1; D gene uncertain. Trimming removed 0 bases from V and 7 bases from J, with 10 bases in between. The CDR3 loop spans 14 amino acids. CDR1 and CDR2 from the germline V gene are MNHNS and SASEGT.

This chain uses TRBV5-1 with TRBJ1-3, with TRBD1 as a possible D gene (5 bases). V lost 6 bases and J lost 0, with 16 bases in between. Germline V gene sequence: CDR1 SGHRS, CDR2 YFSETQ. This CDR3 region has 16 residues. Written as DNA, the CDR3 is TGCGCCAGCACCGCGGGGGGGACTAGCTCTGGAAACACCATATATTTT. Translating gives CASTAGGTSSGNTIYF.

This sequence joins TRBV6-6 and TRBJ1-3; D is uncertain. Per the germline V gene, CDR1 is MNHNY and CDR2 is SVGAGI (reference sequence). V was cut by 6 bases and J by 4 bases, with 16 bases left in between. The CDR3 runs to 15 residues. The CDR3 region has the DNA TGTGCCAGCAGCAATTACCAGGCAGGCGGAAACACCATATATTTT. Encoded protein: CASSNYQAGGNTIYF.

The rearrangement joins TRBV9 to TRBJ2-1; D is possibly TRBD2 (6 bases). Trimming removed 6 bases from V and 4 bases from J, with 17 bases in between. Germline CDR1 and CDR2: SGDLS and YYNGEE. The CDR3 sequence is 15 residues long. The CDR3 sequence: CASTRMGTEYNEQFF. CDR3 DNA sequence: TGTGCCAGCACCCGGATGGGGACTGAATACAATGAGCAGTTCTTC.